The 23 T cell receptor beta chains presented below share a single source sample, sequenced in a study of T-cell memory formation after mild COVID-19 (dated by TCRdb to the early 2020s). The library came from 5' RACE. Sequenced using an Illumina NovaSeq 6000. TCRdb reprocessed the public reads (quality trimming at Q25 with fastp, clone calling with MiXCR) and kept in-frame beta chains. Entries that share a CDR3 protein sequence are merged under the most common genes and DNA. This sample gives around 510,000 distinct CDR3 sequences in total; less than 25% of them show up just once. Of the sample, 8.4% falls within the top ten clones. Source material: PBMCs or a T cell subset sorted from them (not recorded which). The receptors originated from an adult woman who had mild COVID-19 (a few samples of this study predate the infection). The sample titles of this study are shuffled in the database, so cell type and time point are left out; the donor was told from shared clones.

The sample holds a few counts of this clonotype. This chain connects TRBV27 to TRBJ2-1, with 15 positions matching TRBD2. The germline V gene has CDR1 MNHEY and CDR2 SMNVEV (reference sequence). J lost 14 bases, V lost 0 bases, and 5 bases had no gene match. The CDR3 length is 15 residues. The CDR3 loop is CASSLSRTSGRAEFF. The CDR3 DNA follows: TGTGCCAGCAGTTTATCCCGGACTAGCGGGAGGGCCGAGTTCTTC.

This sequence joins TRBV5-1 and TRBJ1-2; D perhaps matches TRBD1 (5 bases). This CDR3 region has 15 residues. V gave up 4 bases and J gave up 8 bases, with 21 bases separating them. Germline V lookup: CDR1 SGHRS, CDR2 YFSETQ. The CDR3 region is CASSGGPEEMLGYTF. The CDR3 coding sequence is TGCGCCAGCAGCGGGGGACCCGAGGAAATGCTCGGCTACACCTTC.

This clonotype was observed a handful of times. The chain has TRBV5-1 and TRBJ2-1; the D gene is possibly TRBD2 (6 bases). The CDR3 is made up of 15 amino acids. The germline gives CDR1 SGHRS, CDR2 YFSETQ. Between the trimmed V and J ends, which lost 0 bases and 4 bases, there was a span of 11 bases. The CDR3 coding sequence is TGCGCCAGCAGCTTGGATGTCGGACTATACAATGAGCAGTTCTTC. This translates into CASSLDVGLYNEQFF.

The chain employs TRBV7-2 and TRBJ2-7, with 9 bases aligning to TRBD2. The CDR3 length is 16 residues. The germline CDR1 and CDR2 sequences are SGHTA and FQGNSA. V dropped 3 bases and J dropped 6; count of bases not matched to a gene: 12. The CDR3 spells CASSFGGASGIGEQYF. The DNA for the CDR3 is TGTGCCAGCAGCTTCGGCGGGGCTAGCGGGATAGGCGAGCAGTACTTC.

This clonotype came up once. This chain links TRBV6-2 or TRBV6-3 with TRBJ1-1; the D is unclear. Trimming removed 0 bases from V and 7 bases from J, with 15 bases in between. Germline CDR1 is MNHEY and CDR2 is SVGEGT. The CDR3 has 15 amino acids. This chain's CDR3 is CASSYSLRIGGEAFF. The DNA of the CDR3 is TGTGCCAGCAGTTACTCGTTACGCATCGGCGGTGAAGCTTTCTTT.

This clonotype was found a few times. V is TRBV20-1 and J is TRBJ2-7, with D possibly called TRBD1 or TRBD2 (5 bases each). The CDR3 totals 15 residues. CDR1 and CDR2 (germline): DFQATT, SNEGSKA (reference sequence). V dropped 1 base and J dropped 3 bases, with 16 bases sitting between them. Here the CDR3 DNA reads TGCAGTGCTAGAGTAACGGGGCGAACCTACTACGAGCAGTACTTC. Protein product: CSARVTGRTYYEQYF.

This clonotype turned up a few times. DNA for the CDR3: TGTGCCAGCTCACCAAGGGGACTAGAGGAGCAGTTCTTC. Its protein product is CASSPRGLEEQFF. The chain has TRBV18 and TRBJ2-1; 8 nucleotides line up with TRBD2. V shed 2 bases and J 10 bases; nucleotides not matched to a gene: 4. Germline CDR1 KGHSH, CDR2 LQKENI. The CDR3 contains 13 residues.

The rearrangement uses TRBV10-3 and TRBJ1-5, with 10 bases that match TRBD1. This CDR3 has 14 residues. Trimming took 6 bases from V and 6 from J; bases not matched to a gene: 5. CDR1 and CDR2 (germline): ENHRY, SYGVKD. In DNA form, the CDR3 reads TGTGCCATCAGCGCGGACAGGGGGAGTCAGCCCCAGCATTTT. This translates into CAISADRGSQPQHF.

The V call is TRBV29-1, the J call TRBJ2-6; 7 bases map to TRBD1. CDR3 length: 14 amino acids. Germline CDR1 reads SQVTM; CDR2 reads ANQGSEA. Trimming cost V 6 bases and J 2 bases; bases outside gene matches: 4. The CDR3 loop reads CSVSDRAGANVLTF. Written as DNA, the CDR3 is TGCAGCGTGTCCGACAGGGCTGGGGCCAACGTCCTGACTTTC.

V gene TRBV6-5 combines with J gene TRBJ2-1, with a tentative D call TRBD2 (6 bases). Trimming took 2 bases from V and 4 from J, leaving 12 bases between them. The CDR3 runs to 15 residues. The germline CDR1 and CDR2 sequences are MNHEY and SVGAGI. In DNA, the CDR3 is TGTGCCAGCAGTTACACGTCTAGCGAGTACAATGAGCAGTTCTTC. This sequence encodes CASSYTSSEYNEQFF.

This clonotype has just a few counts. This chain links TRBV11-2 with TRBJ2-3, with 12 positions matching TRBD2. In germline, CDR1 is SGHAT, CDR2 FQNNGV. The CDR3 has 16 amino acids. The V gene end was trimmed by 3 bases and the J gene end by 3 bases; junction bases not matched to a gene: 4. The CDR3 DNA sequence: TGTGCCAGCAGCTTCCGTACTAGCGGGGGGACAGATACGCAGTATTTT. Translation: CASSFRTSGGTDTQYF.

The chain recombines TRBV12-3 or TRBV12-4 with TRBJ1-1, with D maybe TRBD1 (5 bases). The CDR3 is 14 residues long. V was pared by 4 bases and J by 7 bases, with 16 bases between. The CDR3 DNA is TGTGCCAGCAGTTCCAGGGCCGTCGGTAGTGAAGCTTTCTTT. Its protein product is CASSSRAVGSEAFF.

This chain connects TRBV25-1 to TRBJ2-1; D gene ambiguous. The germline V gene has CDR1 MGHDK and CDR2 SYGVNS. CDR3 length equals 13 residues. V was shortened by 1 base and J by 12 bases, with 13 bases between the two germline ends. DNA of the CDR3: TGTGCCAGCAGTGAATCAAGCCACGGCGTGCAGTTCTTC. Translating gives CASSESSHGVQFF.

This clonotype was found a few times. The chain employs TRBV6-2 or TRBV6-3 and TRBJ2-7; no firm D call. The V end lost 0 bases, the J end lost 3 bases, and 9 bases lay between the germline ends. The V gene's germline CDR1 is MNHEY and CDR2 SVGEGT. CDR3 size: 14 residues. The CDR3 here is CASSYSIRYYEQYF. In DNA form, the CDR3 reads TGTGCCAGCAGTTACTCGATCCGTTACTACGAGCAGTACTTC.

This clonotype was counted a few times. V gene TRBV20-1 combines with J gene TRBJ2-7; 9 nucleotides match TRBD2. Germline V gene lookup returns CDR1 DFQATT and CDR2 SNEGSKA (reference sequence). The junction had 12 bases not matched to a gene; V was cut back by 6 bases and J by 0 bases. CDR3 length: 16 residues. This chain's CDR3 is CSAMRDFSGGSYEQYF. The CDR3 DNA reads TGCAGTGCCATGAGGGACTTTAGCGGGGGCTCCTACGAGCAGTACTTC.

This clonotype has just one count. The J gene is TRBJ2-7, the V gene TRBV7-2; 8 positions agree with TRBD1. Germline assignment: CDR1 SGHTA and CDR2 FQGNSA. This CDR3 is 15 amino acids long. Losses at the gene ends were 3 bases for V and 6 bases for J; bases not matched to a gene: 10. CDR3 in DNA: TGTGCCAGCAGCTTTCAACAGGGGGGCCTGTTCGAGCAGTACTTC. Translating it yields CASSFQQGGLFEQYF.

This clonotype was recorded many times. V gene TRBV12-3 or TRBV12-4 combines with J gene TRBJ2-3; the match to TRBD1 covers 8 bases. V trimming: 6 bases; J trimming: 0 bases; junction bases outside the gene matches: 5. This CDR3 contains 15 residues. CDR3 amino acids: CASSLRTGSTDTQYF. CDR3 coding DNA: TGTGCCAGCAGCTTAAGGACAGGGAGCACAGATACGCAGTATTTT.

This clonotype has a handful of counts. V gene TRBV7-2 combines with J gene TRBJ1-5, with 7 positions matching TRBD1. The J segment lost 7 bases and the V segment lost 5 bases, leaving 11 bases of the junction unmatched. Germline lookup yields CDR1 SGHTA and CDR2 FQGNSA. The CDR3 spans 15 residues. The chain's CDR3 is CASSRVRDSLQPQHF. The CDR3 DNA is TGTGCCAGCAGCCGCGTCCGGGACAGTTTACAGCCCCAGCATTTT.

The genes are TRBV12-3 or TRBV12-4 and TRBJ1-1; possibly TRBD1 for D (5 bases). This CDR3 contains 13 residues. V was shortened by 8 bases and J by 1 base, with 11 bases between the two germline ends. The CDR3, as DNA: TGTGCCAGCCTAAGACAGCCGAACACTGAAGCTTTCTTT. Protein: CASLRQPNTEAFF.

In its sample, this clonotype was seen a few times. V gene TRBV30 combines with J gene TRBJ1-5; no reliable D call. The CDR3 totals 14 residues. Germline V gene sequence: CDR1 GTSNPN, CDR2 SVGIG (reference sequence). Between the trimmed V and J ends, which lost 0 bases and 3 bases, there was a span of 9 bases. CDR3 DNA sequence: TGTGCCTGGAGTGTTGAGGGTAACAATCAGCCCCAGCATTTT. This sequence encodes CAWSVEGNNQPQHF.

The chain employs TRBV3-1 and TRBJ2-7; D gene unclear. The V end was cut by 5 bases, the J end by 3 bases, with 11 bases between. The CDR3 contains 13 residues. Germline CDR1 reads LGHDT; CDR2 reads YNNKEL (reference sequence). Here the CDR3 reads CASSGPPLYEQYF. CDR3 sequence (DNA): TGTGCCAGCAGCGGGCCGCCGCTCTACGAGCAGTACTTC.

The chain employs TRBV3-1 and TRBJ1-5; D unresolved. CDR1 LGHDT and CDR2 YNNKEL come from the germline V gene (reference sequence). V was clipped by 6 bases and J by 3 bases, with 12 bases between them. This CDR3 has 14 amino acids. CDR3 region: CASRATVANQPQHF. CDR3 nucleotide sequence: TGTGCCAGCAGAGCTACAGTGGCCAATCAGCCCCAGCATTTT.

The V and J genes are TRBV14 and TRBJ2-7; no definite D call. V gave up 1 base and J gave up 0 bases, with 13 bases separating them. Germline CDR1 SGHDN, CDR2 FVKESK. The CDR3 loop spans 16 amino acids. CDR3 in DNA: TGTGCCAGCAGCCAAGGCTTGGGTTTTCTCTCCTACGAGCAGTACTTC. Translating it yields CASSQGLGFLSYEQYF.